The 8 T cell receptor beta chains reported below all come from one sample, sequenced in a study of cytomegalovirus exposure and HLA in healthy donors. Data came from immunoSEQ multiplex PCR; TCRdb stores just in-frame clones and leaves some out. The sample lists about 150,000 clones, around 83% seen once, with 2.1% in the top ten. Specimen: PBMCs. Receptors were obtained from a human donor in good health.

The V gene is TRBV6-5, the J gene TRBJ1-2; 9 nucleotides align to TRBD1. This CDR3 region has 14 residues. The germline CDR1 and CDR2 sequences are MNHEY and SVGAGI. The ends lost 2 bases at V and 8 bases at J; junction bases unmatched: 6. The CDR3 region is CASSYRTGGDGYTF. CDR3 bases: TGTGCCAGCAGTTACCGTACAGGGGGCGACGGCTACACCTTC.

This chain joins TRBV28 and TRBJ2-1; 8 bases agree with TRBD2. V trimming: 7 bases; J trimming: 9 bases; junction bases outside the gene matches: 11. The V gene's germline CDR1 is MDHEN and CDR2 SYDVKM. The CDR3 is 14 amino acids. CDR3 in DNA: TGTGCCAGCACCCCTAGCGGGTCTGTGTTTGAGCAGTTCTTC. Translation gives CASTPSGSVFEQFF.

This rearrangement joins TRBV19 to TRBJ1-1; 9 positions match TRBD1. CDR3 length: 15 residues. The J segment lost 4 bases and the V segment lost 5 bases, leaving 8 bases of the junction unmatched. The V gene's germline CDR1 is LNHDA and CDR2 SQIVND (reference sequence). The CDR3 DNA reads TGTGCCAGTAGTCTCCCCGGGACAGGGTCCACTGAAGCTTTCTTT. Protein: CASSLPGTGSTEAFF.

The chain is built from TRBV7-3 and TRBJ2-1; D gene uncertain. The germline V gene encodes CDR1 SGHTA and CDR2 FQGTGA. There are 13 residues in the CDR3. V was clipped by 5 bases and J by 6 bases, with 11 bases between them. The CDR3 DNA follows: TGTGCCAGCAGCCCCTCATTGGCCAATGAGCAGTTCTTC. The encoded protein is CASSPSLANEQFF. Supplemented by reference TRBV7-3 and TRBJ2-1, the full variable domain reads GAGVSQTPSNKVTEKGKYVELRCDPISGHTALYWYRQSLGQGPEFLIYFQGTGAADDSGLPNDRFFAVRPEGSVSTLKIQRTERGDSAVYLCASSPSLANEQFFGPGTRLTVL.

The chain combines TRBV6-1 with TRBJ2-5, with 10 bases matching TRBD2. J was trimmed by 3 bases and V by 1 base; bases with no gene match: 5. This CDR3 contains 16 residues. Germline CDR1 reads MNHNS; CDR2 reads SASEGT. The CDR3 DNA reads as TGTGCCAGCAGTGAAGAGGCTAGCGGGAGTAAAGAGACCCAGTACTTC. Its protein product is CASSEEASGSKETQYF.

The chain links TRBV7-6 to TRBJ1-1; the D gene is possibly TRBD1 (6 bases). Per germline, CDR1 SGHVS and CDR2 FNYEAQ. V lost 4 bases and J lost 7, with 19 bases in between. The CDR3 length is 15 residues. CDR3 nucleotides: TGTGCCAGCAGCTCCCTCTTAGGACAGAAGAATGAAGCTTTCTTT. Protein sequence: CASSSLLGQKNEAFF.

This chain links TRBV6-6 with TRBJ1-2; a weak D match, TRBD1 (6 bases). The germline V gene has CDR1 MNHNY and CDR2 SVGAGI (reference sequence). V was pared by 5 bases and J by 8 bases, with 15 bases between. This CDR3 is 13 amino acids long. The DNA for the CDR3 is TGTGCCAGCAGTGACCAACAGGGTCGGGGCTACACCTTC. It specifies CASSDQQGRGYTF.

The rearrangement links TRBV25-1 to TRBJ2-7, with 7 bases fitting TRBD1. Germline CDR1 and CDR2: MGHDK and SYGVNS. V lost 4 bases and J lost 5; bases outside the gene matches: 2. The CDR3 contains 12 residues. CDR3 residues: CASSATGNEQYF. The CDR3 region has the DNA TGTGCCAGCAGTGCGACAGGGAACGAGCAGTACTTC.